Listed below are T cell receptor beta chains from one sample, sequenced in a study of CD8 T cells in Susac syndrome. MiXCR, applied by TCRdb to the immunoSEQ multiplex PCR reads, yields one record per CDR3 protein. The table records about 140,000 distinct CDR3 sequences, around 93% of them present only once. Sequenced input: CD8+ T cells from PBMCs. These receptor sequences come from a human donor with Susac syndrome. CDR3s include the opening cysteine and the closing phenylalanine or tryptophan. D genes are given only for firm matches. Where a row states a size, it is once, few, many or the class of an expanded clone; other rows omit it.

>TRBJ2-1|TRBD2|TRBV27|NA
TGTGCCAGCACTCGATACCTGGGAGGACTAGCGGGGAGTGAGCAGTTCTTC
CASTRYLGGLAGSEQFF
>TRBJ1-1|TRBD1|TRBV5-4|NA
TGTGCCAGCAGCTCGGTCCGGGACAGGGATTCCGATTTGAACACTGAAGCTTTCTTT
CASSSVRDRDSDLNTEAFF
>TRBJ2-2|NA|TRBV29-1|NA
TGCAGCGTCTACGGAGGGGGAGTGGGGGCCGGGGAGCTGTTTTTT
CSVYGGGVGAGELFF
>TRBJ2-5|TRBD2|TRBV29-1|NA
TGCAGCGGAGCCAGGACTAGCGGGCGAGAGACCCAGTACTTC
CSGARTSGRETQYF
>TRBJ2-7|TRBD1|TRBV20-1|NA
TGCAGTGCTTGGGACAGGGAGACCTCCGAGCAGTACTTC
CSAWDRETSEQYF
>TRBJ1-5|NA|TRBV27|NA
TGTGCCAGCAGTTTATCGAATGGGGCGAATCAGCCCCAGCATTTT
CASSLSNGANQPQHF
>TRBJ2-7|NA|TRBV20-1|NA
TGCAGTGCTAGAGTTCCACTGTTTCGGGGCCCCCTCTACGAGCAGTACTTC
CSARVPLFRGPLYEQYF
>TRBJ1-2|NA|TRBV7-3|NA
TGTGCCAGCAGCTTGGACAAAGCGAGCTACACCTTC
CASSLDKASYTF
>TRBJ2-7|TRBD2|TRBV5-4|NA
TGTGCCAGCAGCCCCGGACTAGCGGGAGCCAACGAGCAGTACTTC
CASSPGLAGANEQYF
>TRBJ2-2|NA|TRBV24-1|NA
TGTGCCACCAGTGATGCTACCCCGGGCGGGGAGCTGTTTTTT
CATSDATPGGELFF
>TRBJ2-5|TRBD2|TRBV24-1|NA
TGTGCCACCAGTGCCGGGACTAGTCTTCAAGAGACCCAGTACTTC
CATSAGTSLQETQYF
>TRBJ1-5|NA|TRBV20-1|NA
TGCAGTGCTAGAGATGTGGACACTGGTCAGCCCCAGCATTTT
CSARDVDTGQPQHF
>TRBJ2-5|TRBD1|TRBV28|NA
TGTGCCAGCAGTTTAAGAGGGGACAGCCGATACCAAGAGACCCAGTACTTC
CASSLRGDSRYQETQYF
>TRBJ1-1|NA|TRBV20-1|few
TGCAGTGCTCCTTTGAACACTGAAGCTTTCTTT
CSAPLNTEAFF
>TRBJ2-1|TRBD2|TRBV11-2|NA
TGTGCCAGCAGCTCCATTCTTGGGGCGGGAGGAAGCTCCTACAATGAGCAGTTCTTC
CASSSILGAGGSSYNEQFF
>TRBJ2-5|NA|TRBV11-2|NA
TGTGCCAGCAGCTTATGGCAGATCGAAGAGACCCAGTACTTC
CASSLWQIEETQYF
>TRBJ2-7|NA|TRBV29-1|once
TGCAGCGCCGCGGTAATCTACGAGCAGTACTTC
CSAAVIYEQYF
>TRBJ1-5|NA|TRBV13|NA
TGTGCCAGCAGCCTCCGACAGGACAATCAGCCCCAGCATTTT
CASSLRQDNQPQHF
>TRBJ2-7|NA|TRBV28|NA
TGTGCCAGCAGTTTATTCCGGACAGTTGGATACGAGCAGTACTTC
CASSLFRTVGYEQYF
>TRBJ2-2|NA|TRBV7-9|NA
TGTGCCAGCATCGGGGCCGGGGAGCTGTTTTTT
CASIGAGELFF
>TRBJ2-1|TRBD1|TRBV20-1|NA
TGCAGTGCGGCGGGACAGGGGCTTAACAATGAGCAGTTCTTC
CSAAGQGLNNEQFF
>TRBJ2-5|NA|TRBV3-1|NA
TGTGCCAGCAGCCCGCTCGTTGGTGCGGACCAAGAGACCCAGTACTTC
CASSPLVGADQETQYF
>TRBJ1-4|TRBD1|TRBV9|NA
TGTGCCAGCAGCACGAGGGACAGGCATAATGAAAAACTGTTTTTT
CASSTRDRHNEKLFF
>TRBJ2-5|TRBD2|TRBV29-1|NA
TGCAGCGTTGTGCGGCTAGCGGGAGGACAAGAGACCCAGTACTTC
CSVVRLAGGQETQYF
>TRBJ2-1|NA|TRBV27|NA
TGTGCCAGCAGTTTTGACTTCAATGAGCAGTTCTTC
CASSFDFNEQFF
>TRBJ2-7|NA|TRBV12-3/TRBV12-4|NA
TGTGCCACCGGATCTGGGGGGGCGTCCTACGAGCAGTACTTC
CATGSGGASYEQYF
>TRBJ1-5|NA|TRBV27|NA
TGTGCCAGCAGTTTTCTCAGCAATCAGCCCCAGCATTTT
CASSFLSNQPQHF
>TRBJ1-1|NA|TRBV12-5|NA
TGTGCTAGTGGTTTGGCGGGGACTGAAGCTTTCTTT
CASGLAGTEAFF
>TRBJ1-4|NA|TRBV6-1|NA
TGTGCCAGCAATCTCCCGGGTGCAACTAATGAAAAACTGTTTTTT
CASNLPGATNEKLFF
>TRBJ2-1|NA|TRBV27|NA
TGTGCCAGCAGTTTATCCCTCCCAGGTTACAATGAGCAGTTCTTC
CASSLSLPGYNEQFF
>TRBJ2-3|NA|TRBV6-5|NA
TGTGCCAGCAGTTATTACGGCGGATCTAGCACAGATACGCAGTATTTT
CASSYYGGSSTDTQYF
>TRBJ1-5|NA|TRBV9|NA
TGTGCCAGCAGCGTAGATCTGGGTAGCAATCAGCCCCAGCATTTT
CASSVDLGSNQPQHF
>TRBJ2-2|NA|TRBV19|once
TGTGCCAGTAGCCCCTCGGACTTTTACACCGGGGAGCTGTTTTTT
CASSPSDFYTGELFF
>TRBJ2-1|TRBD2|TRBV27|NA
TGTGCCAGCTCCCTTACTAGCGGGTACGACAATGAGCAGTTCTTC
CASSLTSGYDNEQFF
>TRBJ2-2|NA|TRBV29-1|NA
TGCAGCGAAGAGAGGAGGGCCGGGGAGCTGTTTTTT
CSEERRAGELFF
>TRBJ2-7|TRBD2|TRBV3-1|NA
TGTGCCAGCAGCCAAGTCGGGGGGAAGCGAAGCTCCTACGAGCAGTACTTC
CASSQVGGKRSSYEQYF
>TRBJ2-5|NA|TRBV5-6|NA
TGTGCCAGCAGCGCACCCACCGGGACGTTACAAGAGACCCAGTACTTC
CASSAPTGTLQETQYF
>TRBJ1-2|NA|TRBV29-1|NA
TGCAGCGTATGGAGGGGATCGGACGGCTACACCTTC
CSVWRGSDGYTF
>TRBJ2-1|NA|TRBV6-2/TRBV6-3|NA
TGTGCCAGCAGTTACCCGGGGGGCGCGGACAATGAGCAGTTCTTC
CASSYPGGADNEQFF
>TRBJ2-7|TRBD2|TRBV29-1|once
TGCAGCGTTATCAAGCGGGAGAGCTCCTACGAGCAGTACTTC
CSVIKRESSYEQYF
>TRBJ2-5|TRBD1|TRBV4-1|NA
TGCGCCAGCAGTCGGACAGGTCAAGAGACCCAGTACTTC
CASSRTGQETQYF
>TRBJ1-4|NA|TRBV5-6|NA
TGTGCCAGCAGCCTGGGGGTCAGAGAGGGCGAAAAACTGTTTTTT
CASSLGVREGEKLFF
>TRBJ1-5|NA|TRBV15|NA
TGTGCCACCAGCCCCAGGCGTTCGGATCAGCCCCAGCATTTT
CATSPRRSDQPQHF
>TRBJ2-1|NA|TRBV2|NA
TGTGCCAGCAGTGAAGGGAAGGGGGGAAATGAGCAGTTCTTC
CASSEGKGGNEQFF
>TRBJ2-2|TRBD2|TRBV9|NA
TGTGCCAGCAGCTCTCTAGCGGGAAACTCCGGGGAGCTGTTTTTT
CASSSLAGNSGELFF
>TRBJ2-1|NA|TRBV12-3/TRBV12-4|NA
TGTGCCAGCAGTTCTAATGAGCAGTTCTTC
CASSSNEQFF
>TRBJ1-4|NA|TRBV6-1|NA
TGTGCCAGCAGTGAAGCGCCAGGGACTATTGAAAAACTGTTTTTT
CASSEAPGTIEKLFF
>TRBJ2-7|NA|TRBV7-6|NA
TGTGCCAGCAGCTTAGGGGACACCTACGAGCAGTACTTC
CASSLGDTYEQYF
>TRBJ2-3|NA|TRBV7-7|NA
TGTGCTAGCAGCCCGACGTCCGGCACAGATACGCAGTATTTT
CASSPTSGTDTQYF
>TRBJ2-7|TRBD1|TRBV25-1|NA
TGTGCCAGCAGTGGGCCCGGGACAGTCCCCTACGAGCAGTACTTC
CASSGPGTVPYEQYF
>TRBJ1-2|NA|TRBV5-6|once
TGTGCCAGCAGCTTGGGGCCGGAGTATGGCTACACCTTC
CASSLGPEYGYTF
>TRBJ2-1|NA|TRBV11-3|NA
TGTGCCAGCAGTCATCTAGGTTACAATGAGCAGTTCTTC
CASSHLGYNEQFF
>TRBJ2-7|NA|TRBV29-1|NA
TGCAGCGTTGAAACAGGGGAGGTACCCTACGAGCAGTACTTC
CSVETGEVPYEQYF
>TRBJ1-2|NA|TRBV7-6|NA
TGTGCCAGCAGCTTAAGTGGGATGGATGGCTACACCTTC
CASSLSGMDGYTF
>TRBJ1-1|NA|TRBV30|NA
TGTGCCTGGAGGGCAGGGAAGAACACTGAAGCTTTCTTT
CAWRAGKNTEAFF
>TRBJ2-7|TRBD1|TRBV4-1|NA
TGCGCCAGCAGCTGGGGACAGGGGCTGGACGAGCAGTACTTC
CASSWGQGLDEQYF
>TRBJ2-5|TRBD2|TRBV13|NA
TGTGCCAGCAGCTCCGGGAGGATCCAAGAGACCCAGTACTTC
CASSSGRIQETQYF
>TRBJ1-1|TRBD1|TRBV9|NA
TGTGCCAGCCTGGGACAGAAGAACACTGAAGCTTTCTTT
CASLGQKNTEAFF
>TRBJ2-5|NA|TRBV28|NA
TGTGCCAGCAGTTTCCAGACAGAGACCCAGTACTTC
CASSFQTETQYF